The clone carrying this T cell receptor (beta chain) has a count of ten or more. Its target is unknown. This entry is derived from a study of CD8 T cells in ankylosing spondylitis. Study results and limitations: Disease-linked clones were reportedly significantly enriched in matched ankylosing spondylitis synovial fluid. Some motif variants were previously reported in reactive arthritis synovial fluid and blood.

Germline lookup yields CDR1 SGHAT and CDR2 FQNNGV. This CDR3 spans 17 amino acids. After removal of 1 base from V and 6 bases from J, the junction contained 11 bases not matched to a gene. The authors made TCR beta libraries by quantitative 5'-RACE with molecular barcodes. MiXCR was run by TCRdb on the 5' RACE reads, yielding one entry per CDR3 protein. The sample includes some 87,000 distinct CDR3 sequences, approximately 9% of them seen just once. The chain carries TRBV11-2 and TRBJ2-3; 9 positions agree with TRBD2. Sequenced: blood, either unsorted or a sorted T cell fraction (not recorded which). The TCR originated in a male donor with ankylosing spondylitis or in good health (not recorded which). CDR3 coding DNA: TGTGCCAGCAGCTTAGCCCCCTGGAGCGGGGGGCTGGATACGCAGTATTTT. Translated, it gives CASSLAPWSGGLDTQYF.